These T cell receptor beta chains were read from a single sample in a study of human T cells and chemical hapten exposure. MiXCR, run by TCRdb on the RACE reads, gives a single entry per CDR3 protein. The sample carries about 120,000 distinct CDR3 sequences, roughly 15% recorded once. The starting material was whole blood, obtained in connection with sensitization to the hapten diphenylcyclopropenone (DPC). The receptors come from a man younger than 35 with alopecia areata. Some clones in this sample may be carry-over from other donors' samples. Both conserved end residues are trimmed from each CDR3. The order of the fields is J gene, clone size, V gene, CDR3 protein. The listing skips clone size in some rows; elsewhere it reads once, few, many or a size class.

J: TRBJ2-7
size: .
V: TRBV18
CDR3: ASSPTGPSYEQY

J: TRBJ2-7
size: .
V: TRBV20-1
CDR3: SGRPQLSYEQY

J: TRBJ2-3
size: many
V: TRBV29-1
CDR3: SHSSASTDTQY

J: TRBJ2-3
size: few
V: TRBV11-3
CDR3: ASSSSRAHTQY

J: TRBJ1-1
size: .
V: TRBV12-3/TRBV12-4
CDR3: ASSVGRGTEAF

J: TRBJ1-1
size: .
V: TRBV7-2
CDR3: ASSLEPRVEAF

J: TRBJ2-2
size: .
V: TRBV7-2
CDR3: ASSPWHPGELF

J: TRBJ2-3
size: .
V: TRBV10-3
CDR3: AISLAGGDTQY

J: TRBJ1-2
size: many
V: TRBV6-2/TRBV6-3
CDR3: ASSYGGSRHYGYT

J: TRBJ2-4
size: .
V: TRBV5-8
CDR3: ASSLGRVGSKRIQY

J: TRBJ2-7
size: .
V: TRBV29-1
CDR3: SAKEPGRTLDEQY

J: TRBJ2-7
size: .
V: TRBV11-2
CDR3: ASSLGAGGLNEQY

J: TRBJ1-1
size: many
V: TRBV7-3
CDR3: ASSLRGSTEAF

J: TRBJ1-1
size: .
V: TRBV6-2/TRBV6-3
CDR3: ASSYSEGPLEAF

J: TRBJ2-3
size: few
V: TRBV7-6
CDR3: ASSRQDMSTDTQY

J: TRBJ2-3
size: .
V: TRBV9
CDR3: ASSVGSGGDTQY

J: TRBJ2-7
size: many
V: TRBV11-2
CDR3: ASSLVTVPQAYEQY

J: TRBJ1-4
size: few
V: TRBV7-9
CDR3: ASSGKTTDNEKLF

J: TRBJ2-3
size: .
V: TRBV28
CDR3: ASSLARLSTQY

J: TRBJ2-7
size: .
V: TRBV10-3
CDR3: AISRTGDYEQY

J: TRBJ1-5
size: .
V: TRBV28
CDR3: ASTQGSQPQH

J: TRBJ2-7
size: few
V: TRBV29-1
CDR3: SVELSYEQY

J: TRBJ2-2
size: few
V: TRBV5-1
CDR3: ASRRGTGELF

J: TRBJ1-5
size: .
V: TRBV7-8
CDR3: ASSPHARRELSQPQH

J: TRBJ2-3
size: .
V: TRBV7-9
CDR3: ASSLERVGTY